This entry features one T cell receptor beta chain sequence. There is no known antigen for this receptor. A read error may produce the germline difference seen at one junction end. The TCR beta CDR3 regions were amplified from RNA transcripts. The TCR CDR3 was subjected to a first round of RT-PCR using the HTBI primer set and the Qiagen OneStep RT-PCR kit. Libraries were constructed in a second round of multiplex PCR, after which size selection and purification were carried out. Sequencing of the libraries was done on an Illumina HiSeq2000 using paired-end 100 bp reads. As for how the authors treated the data: Raw data were processed with SOAPnuke, discarding reads with adapters, uncalled bases, mean Phred below 15, or no exact constant-primer or identifier match. High-quality paired reads were merged using COPE v1.2.5, and each unique nucleotide sequence was defined as a clonotype. MiTCR v1.1 was used to align clonotypes to the IMGT TRBV, TRBD and TRBJ reference segments. Only V-J combinations with frequency above 0.0001, covering 99% to 99.2% of repertoires, were analysed. The TCS score was defined as F50 (clonal expansion) divided by E x V (chaos), with BLOSUM62-based TCRdist calculated between CDR3 peptides within each V-J. Welch's t-statistics and random forest reduced roughly 530 V-J features to roughly 13, which were used in a naive Bayes classifier (R e1071). The raw public data were reprocessed by TCRdb itself: fastp quality trimming at Q25, MiXCR clonotype calling, in-frame beta chains only. Rows are combined by CDR3 protein, so each entry shows the most common genes and DNA. V and J calls and clone size were set by TCRdb, not the authors. The sample table contains some 620,000 distinct CDR3 sequences; only one count was recorded for about 16% of them. The ten largest make up over 3.5% of the sample.

The data belong to a study of T cells in Graves' hyperthyroidism and ophthalmopathy (dated by TCRdb to the late 2010s). Turning to the overall study: Peripheral blood was collected at initial diagnosis, before any treatment. TCR V-J signatures able to tell the groups apart were searched for in a discovery cohort of 100 patients, of whom 40 to 45 had Graves' ophthalmopathy and 55 to 65 had stable Graves' hyperthyroidism. An independent validation cohort of under 20 hyperthyroidism patients and more than 15 patients who later progressed to ophthalmopathy tested prospective prediction of ophthalmopathy. The roughly 90 discovery patients were divided at random into training and test sets in a 7:3 ratio. In addition, the study compared T-cell repertoires in thyroid tissue and in blood from six Graves' hyperthyroidism patients. After sampling, hyperthyroidism patients received methimazole starting at 30 mg daily, and ophthalmopathy patients received high-dose intravenous methylprednisolone. TCR Vbeta CDR3 sequencing of around 130 peripheral blood samples (under 45 ophthalmopathy, roughly 72 hyperthyroidism and roughly 17 progressor patients) is reported in the paper.

Broader findings and caveats from the paper: In cross-validation, a model built on a 13 V-J signature told ophthalmopathy apart from stable hyperthyroidism with approximately 90% sensitivity and roughly 81% specificity, and in testing the same model reached 80%/75%. Most expanded thyroid clonotypes (frequency above 0.001) were also detected in blood, suggesting blood repertoires may reflect thyroid immune responses. During validation, the model predicted progression to ophthalmopathy a median of around 6 months ahead of onset, with approximately 71% sensitivity and more than 72% specificity. Sample size was not statistically predetermined, and investigators were not blinded to group allocation.

Stable Graves' hyperthyroidism was defined as the absence of progression to ophthalmopathy over 18 months of follow-up. Hyperthyroidism patients were newly diagnosed, with disease duration under 2 months, and aged 18 to 65 years. Patients with uncontrolled infections, other autoimmune diseases, pregnancy or lactation were excluded. Clinical symptoms, serum thyroxine and TRAb, thyroid ultrasound, and orbital computed tomography formed the basis for the diagnoses. Ficoll-Paque density gradient centrifugation was used to isolate PBMCs from under 11 ml of fresh peripheral blood. Total RNA was extracted with Trizol reagent, and quality was checked on an Agilent 2100 Bioanalyzer. Sequencing input: blood. The receptor comes from a woman aged 25 to 45 with Graves' hyperthyroidism.

CDR3 sequence: CTSSQGLNQPQHF. The DNA sequence follows: TGTACCAGCAGCCAAGGGCTAAATCAGCCCCAGCATTTT. The V gene is TRBV3-1 and the J gene is TRBJ1-5, with the D gene not confidently named. CDR1 and CDR2 (LGHDT, YNNKEL) derive from the germline V gene (reference sequence). The cysteine opens and the phenylalanine closes a CDR3 of 13 amino acids. Of all the DNA, just the CDR3 is kept, 39 bases in frame from base 1. Here the CDR3 is joined to the reference TRBV3-1 and TRBJ1-5 genes, and the full variable domain is: DTAVSQTPKYLVTQMGNDKSIKCEQNLGHDTMYWYKQDSKKFLKIMFSYNNKELIINETVPNRFSPKSPDKAHLNLHINSLELGDSAVYFCTSSQGLNQPQHFGDGTRLSIL.